This TCR beta chain stems from a study of T cell responses to AZD1222 COVID-19 vaccine. The repertoire was sequenced with immunoSEQ multiplex PCR; TCRdb's copy has only in-frame clones and lacks some. This sample has under 200,000 clones, with approximately 93% found just once. The V gene's germline CDR1 is MNHNS and CDR2 SASEGT. The CDR3 has 18 residues. V shed 4 bases, J shed 1 base, and the junction held 7 bases outside the gene matches. The gene calls are TRBV6-1 and TRBJ2-6, with 10 bases aligning to TRBD1. The sample here was peripheral blood, taken on day 0 of AZD1222 vaccination. The sequence came from an adult in good health. CDR3 nucleotide sequence: TGTGCCAGCAGTGGGGTCGGGGACAGGGGATCTGGGGCCAACGTCCTGACTTTC. It yields the protein CASSGVGDRGSGANVLTF.